A selection of T cell receptor beta chains follows, all from one sample in a study of human T cells and chemical hapten exposure. TCRdb used MiXCR to reprocess the RACE reads, holding one entry per CDR3 protein. The data show approximately 74,000 distinct CDR3 sequences, with about 31% seen just once and 7.5% to 10% held by the top ten. The source was whole blood, collected in connection with sensitization to the hapten diphenylcyclopropenone (DPC). The receptors here all came from a man aged 35-49 years with alopecia areata. Some clones in this sample may be carry-over from other donors' samples. CDR3s include the opening cysteine and the closing phenylalanine or tryptophan. The D gene is left open where the match is weak. Size values are once, few and many counts, or a class for expanded clones, and some rows have none.

j_gene: TRBJ1-4; d_gene: -; abundance: once; v_gene: TRBV6-6; CDR3aa: CASSQLGEKLFF; CDR3nt: TGTGCCAGCAGCCAACTGGGTGAAAAACTGTTTTTT
j_gene: TRBJ2-1; d_gene: TRBD2; abundance: -; v_gene: TRBV2; CDR3aa: CASSRGLAEFYSYNEQFF; CDR3nt: TGTGCCAGCAGTAGAGGACTAGCGGAGTTCTACTCCTACAATGAGCAGTTCTTC
j_gene: TRBJ2-5; d_gene: TRBD2; abundance: few; v_gene: TRBV28; CDR3aa: CASSPQREETQYF; CDR3nt: TGTGCCAGCAGTCCTCAGCGGGAGGAAACCCAGTACTTC
j_gene: TRBJ2-2; d_gene: TRBD2; abundance: few; v_gene: TRBV12-3/TRBV12-4; CDR3aa: CASSTSGRTGRELFF; CDR3nt: TGTGCCAGCAGTACCAGCGGGAGGACGGGCCGGGAGCTGTTTTTT
j_gene: TRBJ2-5; d_gene: -; abundance: few; v_gene: TRBV7-3; CDR3aa: CASSFSPADKETQYF; CDR3nt: TGTGCCAGCAGCTTCTCTCCGGCCGATAAAGAGACCCAGTACTTC
j_gene: TRBJ1-4; d_gene: -; abundance: -; v_gene: TRBV4-3; CDR3aa: CASSQERAEKLFF; CDR3nt: TGCGCCAGCAGCCAAGAACGGGCTGAAAAACTGTTTTTT
j_gene: TRBJ1-5; d_gene: TRBD1; abundance: few; v_gene: TRBV6-1; CDR3aa: CASSEDRGYQPQHF; CDR3nt: TGTGCCAGCAGTGAAGACAGGGGTTACCAGCCCCAGCATTTT
j_gene: TRBJ2-1; d_gene: TRBD2; abundance: -; v_gene: TRBV5-6; CDR3aa: CASSANPGLAGINEQFF; CDR3nt: TGTGCCAGCAGCGCAAACCCGGGACTAGCGGGGATCAATGAGCAGTTCTTC
j_gene: TRBJ1-5; d_gene: -; abundance: -; v_gene: TRBV11-1; CDR3aa: CASSRDGTNQPQHF; CDR3nt: TGTGCCAGCAGCCGGGACGGAACCAATCAGCCCCAGCATTTT
j_gene: TRBJ2-5; d_gene: TRBD1; abundance: -; v_gene: TRBV15; CDR3aa: CATSRPDRGMETQYF; CDR3nt: TGTGCCACCAGCAGACCCGACAGGGGGATGGAGACCCAGTACTTC
j_gene: TRBJ2-1; d_gene: TRBD2; abundance: -; v_gene: TRBV6-1; CDR3aa: CASSERAGSGNNEQFF; CDR3nt: TGTGCCAGCAGTGAACGAGCGGGATCAGGGAACAATGAGCAGTTCTTC
j_gene: TRBJ2-5; d_gene: -; abundance: -; v_gene: TRBV14; CDR3aa: CASSQAEIASRGTQYF; CDR3nt: TGTGCCAGCAGCCAAGCCGAGATAGCTAGTCGGGGGACCCAGTACTTC
j_gene: TRBJ1-4; d_gene: -; abundance: few; v_gene: TRBV5-1; CDR3aa: CASSLRTTNEKLFF; CDR3nt: TGCGCCAGCAGCTTAAGGACAACTAATGAAAAACTGTTTTTT
j_gene: TRBJ1-5; d_gene: TRBD1; abundance: -; v_gene: TRBV6-2/TRBV6-3; CDR3aa: CASRGQGNQPQHF; CDR3nt: TGTGCCAGCAGGGGACAGGGAAATCAGCCCCAGCATTTT
j_gene: TRBJ2-1; d_gene: TRBD2; abundance: -; v_gene: TRBV12-3/TRBV12-4; CDR3aa: CASSRSSRGLAGEAWQFF; CDR3nt: TGTGCCAGCAGTCGGTCCTCCAGGGGACTAGCGGGAGAGGCTTGGCAGTTCTTC
j_gene: TRBJ2-3; d_gene: TRBD2; abundance: once; v_gene: TRBV6-2/TRBV6-3; CDR3aa: CASSFGGLAGGQESTDTQYF; CDR3nt: TGTGCCAGCAGTTTTGGAGGACTAGCGGGAGGCCAGGAAAGCACAGATACGCAGTATTTT
j_gene: TRBJ1-5; d_gene: TRBD1; abundance: -; v_gene: TRBV18; CDR3aa: CASSPQGQVNQPQHF; CDR3nt: TGTGCCAGCTCACCTCAGGGACAGGTAAATCAGCCCCAGCATTTT
j_gene: TRBJ2-1; d_gene: TRBD2; abundance: -; v_gene: TRBV7-3; CDR3aa: CASSLNPTSGSREQFF; CDR3nt: TGTGCCAGCAGCTTAAACCCGACTAGCGGGAGTCGGGAGCAGTTCTTC
j_gene: TRBJ1-1; d_gene: -; abundance: -; v_gene: TRBV28; CDR3aa: CASLLNTEAFF; CDR3nt: TGTGCCAGCCTTTTGAACACTGAAGCTTTCTTT
j_gene: TRBJ2-7; d_gene: -; abundance: -; v_gene: TRBV10-3; CDR3aa: CAISSLQGNEQYF; CDR3nt: TGTGCCATCAGTTCACTACAGGGAAACGAGCAGTACTTC
j_gene: TRBJ1-6; d_gene: -; abundance: -; v_gene: TRBV6-5; CDR3aa: CASSYEGNSPLHF; CDR3nt: TGTGCCAGCAGTTACGAAGGGAATTCACCCCTCCACTTT
j_gene: TRBJ2-2; d_gene: TRBD1; abundance: -; v_gene: TRBV20-1; CDR3aa: CSAHRDRGTGELFF; CDR3nt: TGCAGTGCCCACCGGGACAGGGGGACCGGGGAGCTGTTTTTT
j_gene: TRBJ1-1; d_gene: TRBD1; abundance: few; v_gene: TRBV12-3/TRBV12-4; CDR3aa: CASSSRQGIGTEAFF; CDR3nt: TGTGCCAGCAGCTCCAGACAGGGAATAGGGACTGAAGCTTTCTTT
j_gene: TRBJ2-1; d_gene: -; abundance: -; v_gene: TRBV19; CDR3aa: CASSVGRGGYEQFF; CDR3nt: TGTGCCAGTAGTGTGGGAAGGGGCGGGTATGAGCAGTTCTTC
j_gene: TRBJ2-5; d_gene: TRBD2; abundance: -; v_gene: TRBV28; CDR3aa: CASSLARERRETQYF; CDR3nt: TGTGCCAGCAGTTTGGCGCGGGAGCGGCGAGAGACCCAGTACTTC
j_gene: TRBJ2-5; d_gene: TRBD1; abundance: -; v_gene: TRBV9; CDR3aa: CASSETQGVQETQYF; CDR3nt: TGTGCCAGCAGCGAGACCCAGGGGGTCCAAGAGACCCAGTACTTC
j_gene: TRBJ2-7; d_gene: TRBD1; abundance: -; v_gene: TRBV7-9; CDR3aa: CASSLADRASSYEQYF; CDR3nt: TGTGCCAGCAGCTTAGCCGACAGGGCGAGCTCCTACGAGCAGTACTTC
j_gene: TRBJ2-7; d_gene: TRBD2; abundance: few; v_gene: TRBV28; CDR3aa: CASSPSGSLSYEQYF; CDR3nt: TGTGCCAGCAGTCCTAGCGGGAGCCTCTCCTACGAGCAGTACTTC
j_gene: TRBJ2-7; d_gene: TRBD2; abundance: -; v_gene: TRBV27; CDR3aa: CASRSRDYYEQYF; CDR3nt: TGTGCCAGCCGGTCCCGGGACTACTACGAGCAGTACTTC
j_gene: TRBJ1-2; d_gene: -; abundance: -; v_gene: TRBV11-2; CDR3aa: CASSSVGGPYGYTF; CDR3nt: TGTGCCAGCAGCTCAGTGGGGGGACCGTATGGCTACACCTTC
j_gene: TRBJ2-3; d_gene: TRBD2; abundance: -; v_gene: TRBV28; CDR3aa: CATYSSGRGDTQYF; CDR3nt: TGTGCCACCTACTCTAGCGGGAGAGGAGATACGCAGTATTTT
j_gene: TRBJ2-3; d_gene: -; abundance: -; v_gene: TRBV3-1; CDR3aa: CASSQDRSADTQYF; CDR3nt: TGTGCCAGCAGCCAAGATCGAAGCGCAGATACGCAGTATTTT
j_gene: TRBJ2-7; d_gene: -; abundance: -; v_gene: TRBV12-3/TRBV12-4; CDR3aa: CASREGVRYEQYF; CDR3nt: TGTGCCAGCAGGGAAGGAGTTAGGTACGAGCAGTACTTC
j_gene: TRBJ2-3; d_gene: -; abundance: -; v_gene: TRBV12-3/TRBV12-4; CDR3aa: CASIQDSLGADTQYF; CDR3nt: TGTGCCAGCATTCAGGACAGCCTTGGGGCAGATACGCAGTATTTT
j_gene: TRBJ1-5; d_gene: -; abundance: few; v_gene: TRBV12-3/TRBV12-4; CDR3aa: CASSPQLGINQPQHF; CDR3nt: TGTGCCAGCAGTCCCCAACTGGGAATCAATCAGCCCCAGCATTTT
j_gene: TRBJ2-5; d_gene: TRBD2; abundance: few; v_gene: TRBV28; CDR3aa: CASRRTSGSTETQYF; CDR3nt: TGTGCCAGCAGACGGACTAGCGGGAGTACGGAGACCCAGTACTTC
j_gene: TRBJ2-7; d_gene: TRBD2; abundance: -; v_gene: TRBV11-2; CDR3aa: CASSFGTSRYEQYF; CDR3nt: TGTGCCAGCAGCTTTGGGACTAGTAGGTACGAGCAGTACTTC
j_gene: TRBJ2-5; d_gene: -; abundance: few; v_gene: TRBV20-1; CDR3aa: CSARPNPGDQETQYF; CDR3nt: TGCAGTGCTAGACCAAATCCGGGGGACCAAGAGACCCAGTACTTC
j_gene: TRBJ2-7; d_gene: TRBD2; abundance: -; v_gene: TRBV6-6; CDR3aa: CASRQREIYEQYF; CDR3nt: TGTGCCAGCAGACAGCGGGAGATTTACGAGCAGTACTTC
j_gene: TRBJ2-1; d_gene: -; abundance: -; v_gene: TRBV7-9; CDR3aa: CASSLEFSYNEQFF; CDR3nt: TGTGCCAGCAGCTTAGAGTTCAGCTACAATGAGCAGTTCTTC
j_gene: TRBJ2-2; d_gene: -; abundance: -; v_gene: TRBV24-1; CDR3aa: CATSTPEQGNTGELFF; CDR3nt: TGTGCCACCTCCACTCCGGAGCAGGGGAACACCGGGGAGCTGTTTTTT
j_gene: TRBJ2-7; d_gene: -; abundance: many; v_gene: TRBV7-9; CDR3aa: CASSLSYEQYF; CDR3nt: TGTGCCAGCAGCCTCTCCTACGAGCAGTACTTC
j_gene: TRBJ2-3; d_gene: TRBD1; abundance: few; v_gene: TRBV4-1; CDR3aa: CASRITGTGLTDTQYF; CDR3nt: TGCGCCAGCAGGATAACCGGGACAGGGCTCACAGATACGCAGTATTTT
j_gene: TRBJ1-3; d_gene: -; abundance: few; v_gene: TRBV6-1; CDR3aa: CASSEDLNTGNTIYF; CDR3nt: TGTGCCAGCAGTGAAGATCTCAACACTGGAAACACCATATATTTT
j_gene: TRBJ2-1; d_gene: -; abundance: few; v_gene: TRBV28; CDR3aa: CASTLGQSHNEQFF; CDR3nt: TGTGCCAGCACCTTAGGACAGTCCCACAATGAGCAGTTCTTC
j_gene: TRBJ2-3; d_gene: -; abundance: few; v_gene: TRBV4-2; CDR3aa: CASSQGEGSTDTQYF; CDR3nt: TGTGCCAGCAGCCAAGGGGAAGGCAGCACAGATACGCAGTATTTT
j_gene: TRBJ2-7; d_gene: -; abundance: few; v_gene: TRBV28; CDR3aa: CASSLDKGSYEQYF; CDR3nt: TGTGCCAGCAGTTTAGATAAGGGGTCCTACGAGCAGTACTTC